Here is one TCR beta chain with its context. Its antigen remains unidentified. The sample belongs to a study of human T cells and chemical hapten exposure. Unique molecular identifiers were attached to individual cDNA molecules during library preparation. TCRdb re-derived calls from the RACE reads in MiXCR, one entry per CDR3 protein. The sample comprises roughly 30,000 distinct CDR3 sequences, about 7.2% of which are singletons, and almost 10% rests with the top ten. Study outcomes and limitations: The number of TCRs over 1 in 1000 frequency stayed unchanged after DPC.

This sample's time point: healthy volunteer bleed at 2 weeks. The authors' total RNA extraction used unfractionated whole blood. Germline CDR1 and CDR2: DFQATT and SNEGSKA (reference sequence). Trimming pared 3 bases from V and 3 bases from J, leaving 9 bases between. CDR3 size: 12 residues. The gene calls are TRBV20-1 and TRBJ2-7; D is unclear. The TCR originated in a human donor in good health. Some clones in this sample may be carry-over from other donors' samples. The source material was whole blood. CDR3 DNA: TGCAGTGCTAGGCAGGACGGCTACGAGCAGTACTTC. It yields the protein CSARQDGYEQYF.